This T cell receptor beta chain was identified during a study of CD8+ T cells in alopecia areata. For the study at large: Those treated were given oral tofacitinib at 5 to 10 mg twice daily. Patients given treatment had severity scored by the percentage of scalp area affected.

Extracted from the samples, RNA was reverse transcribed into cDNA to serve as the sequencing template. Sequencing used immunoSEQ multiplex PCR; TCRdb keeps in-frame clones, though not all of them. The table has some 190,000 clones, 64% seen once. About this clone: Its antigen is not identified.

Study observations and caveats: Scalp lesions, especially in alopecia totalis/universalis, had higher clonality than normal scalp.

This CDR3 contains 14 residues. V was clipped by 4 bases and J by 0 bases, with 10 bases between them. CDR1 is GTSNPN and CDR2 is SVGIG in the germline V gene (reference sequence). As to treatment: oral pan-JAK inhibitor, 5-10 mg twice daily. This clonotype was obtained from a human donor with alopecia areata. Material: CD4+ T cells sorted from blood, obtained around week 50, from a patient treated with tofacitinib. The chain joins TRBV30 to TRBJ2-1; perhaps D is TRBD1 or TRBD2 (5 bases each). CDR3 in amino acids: CAWTGASSYNEQFF. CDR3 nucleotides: TGTGCCTGGACCGGGGCCAGCTCCTACAATGAGCAGTTCTTC.